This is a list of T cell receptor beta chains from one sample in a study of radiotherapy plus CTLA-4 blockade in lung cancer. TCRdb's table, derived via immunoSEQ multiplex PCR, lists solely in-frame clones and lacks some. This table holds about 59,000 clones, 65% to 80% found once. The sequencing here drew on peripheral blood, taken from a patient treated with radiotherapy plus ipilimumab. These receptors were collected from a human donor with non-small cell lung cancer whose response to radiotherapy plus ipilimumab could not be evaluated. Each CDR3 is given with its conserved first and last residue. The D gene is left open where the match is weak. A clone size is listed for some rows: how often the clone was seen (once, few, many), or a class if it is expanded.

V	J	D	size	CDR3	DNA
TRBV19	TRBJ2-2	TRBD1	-	CASSMVQGTGFGNTGELFF	TGTGCCAGTAGTATGGTTCAGGGGACAGGGTTCGGGAACACCGGGGAGCTGTTTTTT
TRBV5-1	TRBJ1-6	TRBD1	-	CASSLGRQGNSPLHF	TGCGCCAGCAGCTTGGGCCGACAGGGAAATTCACCCCTCCACTTT
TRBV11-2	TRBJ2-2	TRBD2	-	CASSHGRGGRTGELFF	TGTGCCAGCAGCCACGGGCGGGGGGGCCGCACCGGGGAGCTGTTTTTT
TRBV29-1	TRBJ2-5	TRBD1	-	CSVVDREETQYF	TGCAGCGTGGTGGACAGGGAGGAGACCCAGTACTTC
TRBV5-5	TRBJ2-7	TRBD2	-	CASSQLAGGAYEQYF	TGTGCCAGCAGTCAACTAGCGGGGGGTGCCTACGAGCAGTACTTC
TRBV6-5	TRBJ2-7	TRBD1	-	CASSYRTGQPYEQYF	TGTGCCAGCAGTTACCGGACGGGACAGCCCTACGAGCAGTACTTC
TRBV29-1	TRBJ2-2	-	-	CSVEAPYGGTGELFF	TGCAGCGTTGAGGCCCCCTATGGCGGGACCGGGGAGCTGTTTTTT
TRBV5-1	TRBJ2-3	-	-	CASSVPLGGDTQYF	TGCGCCAGCAGCGTCCCTCTAGGGGGAGATACGCAGTATTTT
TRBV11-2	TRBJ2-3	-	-	CASSLTVTSTDTQYF	TGTGCCAGCAGCTTGACAGTTACTAGCACAGATACGCAGTATTTT
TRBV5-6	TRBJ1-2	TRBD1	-	CASSYTPGTAYTF	TGTGCCAGCAGCTATACCCCAGGGACAGCGTATACCTTC
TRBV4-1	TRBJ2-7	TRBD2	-	CASSKTRLADVYEQYF	TGCGCCAGCAGCAAAACTAGGCTAGCGGATGTCTACGAGCAGTACTTC
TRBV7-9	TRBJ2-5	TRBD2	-	CASSATSGQETQYF	TGTGCCAGCAGCGCGACTAGCGGCCAAGAGACCCAGTACTTC
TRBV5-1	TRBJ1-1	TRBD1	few	CASSKLQGGNTEAFF	TGCGCCAGCAGCAAACTTCAGGGGGGGAACACTGAAGCTTTCTTT
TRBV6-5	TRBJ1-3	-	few	CASSYSIPGGTIYF	TGTGCCAGCAGTTACTCGATTCCCGGAGGAACCATATATTTT
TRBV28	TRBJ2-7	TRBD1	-	CASSFLSYRGRYEQYF	TGTGCCAGCAGTTTTCTCTCCTACAGGGGCCGTTACGAGCAGTACTTC
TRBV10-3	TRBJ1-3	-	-	CAINPGLGNTIYF	TGTGCCATCAATCCAGGGTTAGGAAACACCATATATTTT
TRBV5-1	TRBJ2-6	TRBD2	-	CASSREAWSGANVLTF	TGCGCCAGCAGCCGGGAGGCGTGGTCTGGGGCCAACGTCCTGACTTTC
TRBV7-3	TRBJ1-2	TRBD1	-	CASSPGTGRGYTF	TGTGCCAGCAGCCCAGGGACAGGGCGAGGCTACACCTTC
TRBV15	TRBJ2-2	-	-	CATSRGRTTGELFF	TGTGCCACCAGCAGAGGGAGGACCACCGGGGAGCTGTTTTTT
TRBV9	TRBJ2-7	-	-	CASSVAVGQQYF	TGTGCCAGCAGCGTAGCCGTGGGGCAGCAGTACTTC
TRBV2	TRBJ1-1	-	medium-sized	CASSVGALNTEAFF	TGTGCCAGCAGTGTTGGGGCTTTGAACACTGAAGCTTTCTTT
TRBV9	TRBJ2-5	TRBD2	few	CASSVGASGRYETQYF	TGTGCCAGCAGCGTAGGCGCTAGCGGGAGGTACGAGACCCAGTACTTC
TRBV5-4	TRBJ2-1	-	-	CASNQEAGLYNEQFF	TGTGCCAGCAACCAAGAAGCGGGCCTCTACAATGAGCAGTTCTTC
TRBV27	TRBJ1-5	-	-	CASTEGTGHQPQHF	TGTGCCAGCACCGAGGGAACAGGGCACCAGCCCCAGCATTTT
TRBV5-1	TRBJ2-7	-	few	CASSLVSGVAYEQYF	TGCGCCAGCAGCTTGGTGTCCGGGGTGGCCTACGAGCAGTACTTC
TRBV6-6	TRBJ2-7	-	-	CASSLDSRSEQYF	TGTGCCAGCAGTCTCGACAGCCGCTCCGAGCAGTACTTC
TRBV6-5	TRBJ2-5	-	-	CASSAVSRRETQYF	TGTGCCAGCAGTGCCGTGAGTCGGCGGGAGACCCAGTACTTC
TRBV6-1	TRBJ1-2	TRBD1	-	CASSEAGTGTVLGYTF	TGTGCCAGCAGTGAAGCAGGGACAGGGACCGTATTGGGCTACACCTTC
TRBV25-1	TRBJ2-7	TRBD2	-	CASSDRTSGSYEQYF	TGTGCCAGCAGTGACCGGACTAGCGGTTCCTACGAGCAGTACTTC
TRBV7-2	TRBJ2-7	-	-	CASTPQNSDYEQYF	TGTGCCAGCACCCCGCAAAACAGTGACTACGAGCAGTACTTC
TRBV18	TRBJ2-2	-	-	CASSPLYTGELFF	TGTGCCAGCTCACCGCTATACACCGGGGAGCTGTTTTTT
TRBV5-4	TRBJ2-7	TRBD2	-	CASSSGTSPDGEQYF	TGTGCCAGCAGCTCCGGGACTAGCCCCGATGGCGAGCAGTACTTC
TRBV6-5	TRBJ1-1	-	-	CASSEQGITEAFF	TGTGCCAGCAGTGAACAGGGAATCACTGAAGCTTTCTTT
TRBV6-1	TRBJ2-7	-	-	CASTHGITYEQYF	TGTGCCAGCACCCACGGGATTACCTACGAGCAGTACTTC
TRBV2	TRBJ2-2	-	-	CASSFDGRGTGELFF	TGTGCCAGCAGCTTTGACGGAAGGGGCACCGGGGAGCTGTTTTTT